Here is one T cell receptor (beta chain) with its context. What it binds is unknown. The source of the sample is a study of cytomegalovirus exposure and HLA in healthy donors. Notes on the study in general: Near-uniform donor sequencing depth was presumed by presence/absence analyses.

Vbeta (60) and Jbeta (13) primers were used in the PCR. Sequencing was performed with immunoSEQ multiplex PCR; in TCRdb, only in-frame clones are kept and a portion is missing. The repertoire consists of around 200,000 clones, with approximately 86% occurring once and the leading ten covering less than 0.35%. The sample comprised PBMCs. This TCR was sampled from a woman aged 25 to 39 in good health and CMV-seronegative.

CDR3 sequence reads: CASVEQEPTGELFF. The DNA of the CDR3 is TGTGCCAGCGTGGAACAGGAGCCCACCGGGGAGCTGTTTTTT. The rearrangement links TRBV5-5 to TRBJ2-2, with a weak D call TRBD1 (5 bases). The CDR3 sequence is 14 residues long. The V end lost 7 bases, the J end lost 4 bases, and 14 bases lay between the germline ends. CDR1 and CDR2 (germline): SGHKS, YYEKEE (reference sequence).